The source of this TCR beta chain is a study of blood T cell repertoires in COVID-19. Study-wide context: PBMCs, B-cell-depleted T cells, or T cells provided the cDNA or gDNA that made up the material.

This clone was seen once. Sequenced by immunoSEQ multiplex PCR; TCRdb stores in-frame clones only, minus some. Of 95,000 to 150,000 clones listed, 80% to 90% were seen once; the top ten hold roughly 0.94%. The sample consisted of peripheral blood. The TCR sequence derives from a woman aged 50 to 65 with active or convalescent COVID-19.

The CDR3 loop reads CASSPETGTEAFF. CDR3 DNA: TGTGCCAGCAGTCCAGAGACAGGTACTGAAGCTTTCTTT. The chain uses TRBV6-2 or TRBV6-3 and TRBJ1-1; a possible D gene is TRBD1 (6 bases). The germline gives CDR1 MNHEY, CDR2 SVGEGT. The CDR3 has 13 residues. Trimming took off 5 bases at V and 5 bases at J, with 12 bases between the two ends.